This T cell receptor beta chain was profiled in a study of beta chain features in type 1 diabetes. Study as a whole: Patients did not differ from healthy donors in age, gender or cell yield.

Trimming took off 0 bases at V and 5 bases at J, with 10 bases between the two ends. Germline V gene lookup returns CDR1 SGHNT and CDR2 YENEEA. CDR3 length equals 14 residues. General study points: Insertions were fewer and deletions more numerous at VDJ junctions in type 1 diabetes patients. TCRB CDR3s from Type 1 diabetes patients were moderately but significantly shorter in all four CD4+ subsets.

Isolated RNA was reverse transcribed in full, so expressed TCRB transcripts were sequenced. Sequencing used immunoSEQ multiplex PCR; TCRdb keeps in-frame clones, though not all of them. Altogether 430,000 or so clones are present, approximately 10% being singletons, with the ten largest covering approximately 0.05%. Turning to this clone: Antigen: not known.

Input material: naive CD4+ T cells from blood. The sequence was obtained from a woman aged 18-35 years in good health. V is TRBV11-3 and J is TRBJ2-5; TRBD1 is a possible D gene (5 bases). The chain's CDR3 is CASSLDRVMETQYF. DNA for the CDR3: TGTGCCAGCAGCTTAGACAGGGTGATGGAGACCCAGTACTTC.